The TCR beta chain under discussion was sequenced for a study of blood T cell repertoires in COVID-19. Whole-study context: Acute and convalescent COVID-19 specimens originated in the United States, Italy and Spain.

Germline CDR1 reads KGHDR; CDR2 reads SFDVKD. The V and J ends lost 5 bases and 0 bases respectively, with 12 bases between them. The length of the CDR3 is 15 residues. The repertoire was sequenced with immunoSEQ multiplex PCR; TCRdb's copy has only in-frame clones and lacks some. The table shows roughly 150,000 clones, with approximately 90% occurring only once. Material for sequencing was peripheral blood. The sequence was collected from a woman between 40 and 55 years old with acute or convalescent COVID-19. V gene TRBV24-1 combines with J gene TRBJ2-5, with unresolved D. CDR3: CATSVRDWNQETQYF. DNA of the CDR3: TGTGCCACCAGTGTCCGAGACTGGAACCAAGAGACCCAGTACTTC.